This TCR beta chain was captured by sequencing in a study of post-analysis software for immune sequencing data (dated by TCRdb to between 2015 and 2016). Notes on the research overall: Disease courses on record covered relapsing-remitting, secondary progressive and progressive-relapsing multiple sclerosis, though some patients had no subtype annotation. Patient repertoires were compared against ten to eleven previously published healthy control repertoires from donors aged about 6 to 26 years. A subset of samples was prepared in parallel using single-end sample barcoding, then pooled and co-amplified after Illumina adapter ligation. Broader findings and caveats from the paper: Strong co-clustering of samples prepared in the same batch was shown by direct clustering with F measure, prompting a batch-effect correction. The control group was slightly older than the multiple sclerosis patient group. Multiple sclerosis patients had significantly lower normalized Chao1 diversity than controls, a result that suggests substantial peripheral T-cell clonal expansion. Significantly higher frequencies in patients than in controls were found for about five TRBV segments, including TRBV5-6, TRBV5-1 and TRBV20-1.

At the junction V is shortened by 5 bases and J by 0 bases, with 14 bases in between. The CDR3 runs 17 amino acids, cysteine and phenylalanine included. Here the CDR3 DNA is all that survives: 51 bases in frame from base 1. As encoded in the germline V gene (reference sequence), CDR1 is LGHDT while CDR2 is YNNKEL. The library was obtained by PCR. Sequencing relied on an Illumina HiSeq 2500. Unique molecular identifiers were incorporated into TCR beta cDNA libraries to reduce PCR and sequencing biases. Per 1 to 10 million input T cells, approximately 500,000 cDNA molecules were obtained, such that each molecule approximated one T cell. The patient libraries were prepared and sequenced with the same protocol used for the earlier healthy control dataset. Samples belonging to the same batch were prepared together, multiplexed and sequenced on a shared HiSeq lane. Per the source publication's procedure: MIGEC handled the raw barcoded reads, throwing out single-read molecular identifier groups before consensus assembly and CDR3 extraction. Clonotype tables were post-analysed with VDJtools, and diversity was normalized by down-sampling all datasets to the smallest sample size. To correct batch-related cross-sample contamination, repertoire overlap clustering matched CDR3 amino acid sequences but not nucleotide sequences. The public reads were quality trimmed at Q25 with fastp and then assembled into clones with MiXCR by TCRdb, keeping productive beta chains. Every distinct CDR3 protein forms one entry, paired with its most common genes and DNA. The V and J calls were not made by the authors but by TCRdb's processing. Here the sample has around 710,000 distinct CDR3 sequences; 46% occur a single time. Roughly 5.2% of the sample comes from the top ten.

With regard to this clonotype: The antigen it binds to is not known. No base-level quality is on record; no much larger clone is a single base apart.

TCR beta repertoires were profiled from peripheral blood of roughly 13 young patients with multiple sclerosis to demonstrate the VDJtools post-analysis software. The multiple sclerosis patients were children and adolescents ranging in age from roughly 6 to 15 years. The receptor comes from a girl aged 10-17 years with multiple sclerosis. The sequence joins TRBV3-1 to TRBJ2-6; no confident D gene assignment can be made. The sequenced material came from blood. The DNA sequence reads TGTGCCAGCAGCACTCGGACGGCCTGCTCTGGGGCCAACGTCCTGACTTTC. The translation is CASSTRTACSGANVLTF.